This TCR beta chain was observed in a study of blood T cells in healthy people across ages. About the study: Template switching picked up about one barcoded beta molecule for each two T cells.

This clonotype was seen more than once but under ten times. Its target is not known. General study findings and limits: Donors of long life had a larger count of naive CD4+ cells and greater diversity than aged donors.

A second PCR, run for roughly 7 to 12 cycles, used a sample-barcoded 5' primer plus a J-beta primer mix. TCRdb analysed the 5' RACE reads with MiXCR anew, one entry per CDR3 protein. Of some 760,000 distinct CDR3 sequences in the sample, around 25% were seen once. This CDR3 spans 16 amino acids. The V and J ends lost 3 bases and 8 bases respectively, with 20 bases between them. The germline V gene encodes CDR1 SGDLS and CDR2 YYNGEE. The same sample was also used in a study of T cells of mothers and their children.

The clonotype was recovered from a boy aged 5-17 years in good health. The chain uses TRBV9 and TRBJ1-4, with D possibly TRBD1 on 6 matching bases. Sequenced material: blood. CDR3: CASSGTFRGWEEKLFF. The CDR3 DNA is TGTGCCAGCAGCGGAACCTTCAGGGGTTGGGAAGAAAAACTGTTTTTT.